The table lists the clone carrying this T cell receptor beta chain with a few counts. Antigen: not known. This entry is derived from a study of CD4+ T cells in melanoma. The table came from immunoSEQ multiplex PCR; TCRdb's copy has only in-frame clones and leaves some out. The data contain some 21,000 clones, over 75% of them singletons. Regarding the study as a whole: CD8+ T cell, macrophage and B cell function reportedly correlated with neoantigen-specific CD4+ T cells.

Trimming removed 3 bases from V and 7 bases from J; junction bases left unmatched: 10. The length of the CDR3 is 16 residues. The germline V gene encodes CDR1 LNHDA and CDR2 SQIVND (reference sequence). The chain has TRBV19 and TRBJ1-5; TRBD1 agrees at 9 bases. The source material was cells from a culture (not recorded whether cultured in vitro). This TCR derives from a human donor with melanoma. DNA of the CDR3: TGTGCCAGTAGTATCTACGGGACAGGGCGACTCCAGCCCCAGCATTTT. It specifies CASSIYGTGRLQPQHF. The whole variable domain, remainder taken from reference TRBV19 and TRBJ1-5, is DGGITQSPKYLFRKEGQNVTLSCEQNLNHDAMYWYRQDPGQGLRLIYYSQIVNDFQKGDIAEGYSVSREKKESFPLTVTSAQKNPTAFYLCASSIYGTGRLQPQHFGDGTRLSIL.